This T cell receptor beta chain was recovered during a study of beta chain features in type 1 diabetes. Study as a whole: The examined sorted cells totaled under 120 million across samples.

Study outcomes and limitations: In every one of the four CD4+ subsets, TCRB CDR3s were moderately but significantly shorter in Type 1 diabetes patients. In comparison with healthy donors, patients had naive, central memory and Treg TCRB repertoires that appeared more similar. The question of HLA type influencing TCRB rearrangement was one that remained unresolved here.

Purity exceeded 95% in all sorted populations. The authors reverse transcribed all of the isolated RNA, so sequencing captured expressed TCRB transcripts. TCRdb's table, derived via immunoSEQ multiplex PCR, lists solely in-frame clones and lacks some. The data contain roughly 350,000 clones, about 10% of them singletons. Notes on this clone: Its antigen is not known.

The receptor comes from a man younger than 45 with type 1 diabetes. The specimen sequenced was central memory CD4+ T cells from blood.

The CDR3 bases are TGCGCCAGCAGCCAAGTTACGGACTTTAGCACAGATACGCAGTATTTT. Its protein is CASSQVTDFSTDTQYF. The gene calls are TRBV4-3 and TRBJ2-3, with D maybe TRBD2 (5 bases). Between the trimmed V and J ends, which lost 1 base and 0 bases, there was a span of 11 bases. Per germline, CDR1 LGHNA and CDR2 YSLEER. This CDR3 is built from 16 residues.